This T cell receptor beta chain was sequenced during a study of CD8 T cells in Susac syndrome. The overall study: Patients with Susac syndrome were, at the time of blood collection, therapy-naive, maintained on corticosteroids, or maintained on intravenous immunoglobulin alone. Study results and caveats: The study recognized that the number of individuals in its TCR sequencing and HLA analysis was relatively small. The authors found no clonal expansion in Susac syndrome CD4+ T cell repertoires.

Random hexamers served to reverse transcribe about 0.45 to 1 ug RNA. A multiplex approach, immunoSEQ multiplex PCR, amplified TCR beta CDR3 across 54 Vbeta and 13 Jbeta. TCRdb processed the immunoSEQ multiplex PCR reads anew with MiXCR; each CDR3 protein has one entry. Here the sample spans over 120,000 distinct CDR3 sequences, over 90% being singletons. The CDR3 is made up of 15 amino acids. Germline V lookup: CDR1 SGHNT, CDR2 YYREEE (reference sequence). Trimming removed 4 bases from V and 0 bases from J; junction bases left unmatched: 5. In the case of this clonotype: Antigen unknown.

Sequences were obtained from CD4+ T cells from PBMCs. The TCR comes from a human donor with Susac syndrome. The genes are TRBV5-4 and TRBJ2-3, with 7 positions matching TRBD1. The CDR3 spells CASSLQGPSTDTQYF. For the CDR3, the DNA is TGTGCCAGCAGCCTACAGGGGCCCAGCACAGATACGCAGTATTTT.